The present T cell receptor (beta chain) was sequenced within a study of regulatory T cells in long-lasting Graves disease. Study in general: For a period under 3 months, newly diagnosed Graves' patients had taken antithyroid drugs. Points from the study as a whole: Under persistent disease, TRBV28, TRBJ1-2 and TRBJ2-5 were used preferentially.

The TCR beta library used iRepertoire HTBI primers with Arm-PCR amplification of CDR3. TCRdb reanalysed the multiplex PCR reads using MiXCR and keeps one entry per CDR3 protein. The data contain a few hundred thousand distinct CDR3 sequences, 12% of them singletons. The time point: newly diagnosed GD, antithyroid drugs for less than 3 months. RNA extracted from PBMCs served as the sequencing template. An endocrinology unit in Xi'an, China, supplied the patients. With EDTA tubes as the receptacles, about 8.1 milliliters of peripheral blood were drawn. This CDR3 is built from 13 residues. Looked up from germline, CDR1 is MNHNS and CDR2 is SASEGT. Trimming stripped 7 bases from V and 5 bases from J, with 12 bases between. This clonotype came up a few times. Antigen: not known. These data were likewise used in another study, on T cells in Graves' hyperthyroidism and ophthalmopathy.

The chain has TRBV6-1 and TRBJ2-1, with a tentative D call TRBD2 (7 bases). This material consisted of peripheral blood mononuclear cells (PBMCs), taken at new diagnosis, from a patient treated with antithyroid drugs. This sequence was found in a woman between 18 and 29 years old with Graves disease. The CDR3 coding sequence is TGTGCCAGCAACCGGGGGGCAAACAATGAGCAGTTCTTC. Translated, it gives CASNRGANNEQFF.